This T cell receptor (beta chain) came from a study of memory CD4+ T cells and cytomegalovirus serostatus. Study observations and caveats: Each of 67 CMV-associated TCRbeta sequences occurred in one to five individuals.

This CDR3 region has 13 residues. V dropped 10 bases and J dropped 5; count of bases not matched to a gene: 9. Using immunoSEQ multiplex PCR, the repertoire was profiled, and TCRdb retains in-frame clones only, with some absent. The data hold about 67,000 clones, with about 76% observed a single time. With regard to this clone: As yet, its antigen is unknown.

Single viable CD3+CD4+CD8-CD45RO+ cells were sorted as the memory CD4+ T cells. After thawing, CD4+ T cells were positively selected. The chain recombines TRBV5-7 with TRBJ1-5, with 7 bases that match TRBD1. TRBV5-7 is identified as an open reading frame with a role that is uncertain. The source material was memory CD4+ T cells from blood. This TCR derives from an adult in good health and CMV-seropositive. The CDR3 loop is CAPQWDRDQPQHF. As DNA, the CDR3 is TGTGCCCCCCAGTGGGACAGAGATCAGCCCCAGCATTTT.